The next 6 T cell receptor beta chains were all read from a single sample in a study of T cell responses to AZD1222 COVID-19 vaccine. TCRdb's table, derived via immunoSEQ multiplex PCR, lists solely in-frame clones and lacks some. The sample has about 110,000 clones, over 75% seen once; the top ten hold around 4.4%. Specimen: peripheral blood, collected 28 days after the second AZD1222 dose. These receptors were obtained from an adult who received the AZD1222 COVID-19 vaccine.

The chain combines TRBV27 with TRBJ2-3; D is unclear. The CDR3 totals 16 residues. V lost 6 bases and J 0 bases, leaving 16 bases between the germline ends. CDR1 MNHEY and CDR2 SMNVEV come from the germline V gene (reference sequence). CDR3 sequence (DNA): TGTGCCAGCAGCCCAACGACTTGGGTAAGCACAGATACGCAGTATTTT. Translation: CASSPTTWVSTDTQYF.

The genes are TRBV7-3 and TRBJ1-1; D call uncertain. V was cut by 0 bases and J by 1 base, with 9 bases left in between. CDR1 and CDR2 (germline): SGHTA, FQGTGA. CDR3 length: 15 amino acids. The CDR3 spells CASSLTRVENTEAFF. The CDR3 nucleotides are TGTGCCAGCAGCTTAACTCGGGTGGAGAACACTGAAGCTTTCTTT.

The chain uses TRBV27 and TRBJ1-5; D possibly corresponds to TRBD1 (5 bases). V was trimmed by 2 bases and J by 2 bases, leaving 7 bases between them. This CDR3 has 14 amino acids. CDR1 MNHEY and CDR2 SMNVEV come from the germline V gene (reference sequence). The CDR3 nucleotides read TGTGCCAGCAGTTTAAGAGGGGGCAATCAGCCCCAGCATTTT. Translating it yields CASSLRGGNQPQHF.

The chain carries TRBV11-2 and TRBJ2-2; 10 bases map to TRBD2. CDR3 length: 15 residues. CDR1 is SGHAT and CDR2 is FQNNGV in the germline V gene. J was trimmed by 3 bases and V by 10 bases; bases with no gene match: 8. The CDR3 reads CATRSSGGYTGELFF. For the CDR3, the DNA is TGTGCCACCCGGAGTAGCGGGGGGTACACCGGGGAGCTGTTTTTT.

V usage is TRBV11-1 and J usage is TRBJ2-1; D unclear. Germline V gene lookup returns CDR1 SGHAT and CDR2 FQDESV (reference sequence). The CDR3 has 15 amino acids. Trimming took 0 bases from V and 7 from J, leaving 13 bases between them. The CDR3 loop is CASSLARNGANEQFF. The CDR3, as DNA: TGTGCCAGCAGCTTAGCCCGAAACGGAGCGAATGAGCAGTTCTTC.

This sequence joins TRBV19 and TRBJ2-7; the D gene could be TRBD1 or TRBD2 (5 bases each). Germline CDR1 and CDR2: LNHDA and SQIVND (reference sequence). The CDR3 is 13 residues long. V lost 9 bases and J lost 7, with 19 bases in between. The DNA of the CDR3 is TGTGCCAGATCGGACTCCCGAAGGGGTGAGCAGTACTTC. The encoded protein is CARSDSRRGEQYF.